One sample yielded the 22 T cell receptor beta chains listed below, sequenced in a study of T cell responses to AZD1222 COVID-19 vaccine. The protocol was immunoSEQ multiplex PCR, while the TCRdb copy is restricted to in-frame clones and leaves out a portion. The sample shows 110,000 or so clones, about nine tenths of them seen only once. This sample comprised peripheral blood, obtained 28 days after the second AZD1222 dose. The receptors shown here come from an adult who received the AZD1222 COVID-19 vaccine.

The chain recombines TRBV18 with TRBJ1-1; 7 nucleotides line up with TRBD1. The V gene's germline CDR1 is KGHSH and CDR2 LQKENI. J gave up 8 bases and V 5 bases, and 5 bases lay outside the gene matches. This CDR3 is 12 amino acids long. The CDR3, as DNA: TGTGCCAGCTCAACGGCAGGGGGGGAAGCTTTCTTT. This gives the protein CASSTAGGEAFF.

The chain couples TRBV30 to TRBJ1-1; D perhaps matches TRBD1 (5 bases). This CDR3 comprises 14 residues. Trimming took off 0 bases at V and 7 bases at J, with 15 bases between the two ends. Germline V gene data show CDR1 as GTSNPN and CDR2 as SVGIG (reference sequence). The CDR3: CAWSVLQGTSEAFF. The CDR3 nucleotides are TGTGCCTGGAGTGTACTGCAGGGAACCAGTGAAGCTTTCTTT.

This chain joins TRBV5-5 and TRBJ1-2; D is perhaps TRBD1 (5 bases). Looked up from germline, CDR1 is SGHKS and CDR2 is YYEKEE (reference sequence). The ends were cut back, 1 base at V and 2 bases at J, with 9 bases in the middle. CDR3 length equals 14 residues. CDR3 protein: CASSLSGMNYGYTF. The CDR3 DNA follows: TGTGCCAGCAGCTTGTCAGGGATGAACTATGGCTACACCTTC. The variable domain in full, completed from reference TRBV5-5 and TRBJ1-2, reads DAGVTQSPTHLIKTRGQQVTLRCSPISGHKSVSWYQQVLGQGPQFIFQYYEKEERGRGNFPDRFSARQFPNYSSELNVNALLLGDSALYLCASSLSGMNYGYTFGSGTRLTVV.

This chain joins TRBV28 and TRBJ1-5; D is possibly TRBD1 (6 bases). Trimming shortened V by 6 bases and J by 15 bases, and 18 bases separated the two germline ends. This CDR3 is 12 amino acids long. Germline-derived CDR1 and CDR2 are MDHEN and SYDVKM. CDR3 DNA sequence: TGTGCCAGCAGGCTAGGGACACAAGGTTTGCATTTT. Its translation is CASRLGTQGLHF.

The rearrangement uses TRBV19 and TRBJ1-5; D not certain. This CDR3 is built from 16 residues. Looked up from germline, CDR1 is LNHDA and CDR2 is SQIVND (reference sequence). V lost 6 bases and J 0 bases, leaving 15 bases between the germline ends. The CDR3: CASSVLAAPSNQPQHF. The CDR3 DNA follows: TGTGCCAGTAGCGTCTTGGCGGCCCCTAGCAATCAGCCCCAGCATTTT.

This chain connects TRBV5-6 to TRBJ1-6; D unresolved. Germline assignment: CDR1 SGHDT and CDR2 YYEEEE. V was trimmed by 0 bases and J by 0 bases, leaving 16 bases between them. The CDR3 covers 19 residues. CDR3 bases: TGTGCCAGCAGCTTGGGGGCTTTTGTCGGGAGCTCCTATAATTCACCCCTCCACTTT. Amino acid sequence: CASSLGAFVGSSYNSPLHF.

This chain connects TRBV19 to TRBJ2-7; 8 positions agree with TRBD1. CDR1 LNHDA and CDR2 SQIVND come from the germline V gene (reference sequence). With V trimmed by 5 bases and J by 2 bases, 8 bases remained unmatched. The CDR3 spans 15 residues. The CDR3 here is CASSLVSGGTYEQYF. The CDR3 nucleotides are TGTGCCAGTAGTCTGGTTTCAGGGGGCACCTACGAGCAGTACTTC.

This clone showed up just once. This sequence joins TRBV10-3 and TRBJ1-2; tentatively, D is TRBD1 (5 bases). The CDR3 runs 15 residues. Germline V gives CDR1 ENHRY, CDR2 SYGVKD. Trimming left V 1 base short and J 0 bases short, with 9 bases between. The CDR3 DNA reads as TGTGCCATCAGTGAGTTCCAGGGTTCTAACTATGGCTACACCTTC. This translates into CAISEFQGSNYGYTF.

This clone was detected a few times. The sample contains more than one DNA sequence encoding this CDR3. This sequence joins TRBV24-1 and TRBJ1-5; 9 nucleotides match TRBD1. CDR3 length equals 15 residues. V shed 4 bases and J 6 bases; nucleotides not matched to a gene: 6. CDR1 is KGHDR, CDR2 SFDVKD, per germline. For the CDR3, the DNA is TGTGCCACCAGTGAAACGACAGGGGGGGTTCAGCCCCAGCATTTT. Translated, it gives CATSETTGGVQPQHF.

The chain links TRBV3-1 (or the pseudogene TRBV3-2) to TRBJ1-2; D not certain. Looked up from germline, CDR1 is LGHDT and CDR2 is YNNKEL (reference sequence). The germline V and J ends were trimmed by 3 bases and 1 base, with 3 bases remaining between them. The CDR3 runs to 12 residues. CDR3 coding DNA: TGTGCCAGCAGCCAGAATAACTATGGCTACACCTTC. Protein: CASSQNNYGYTF.

This sequence joins TRBV27 and TRBJ1-4; D may be TRBD1 (5 bases). The V gene lost 7 bases and the J gene lost 2 bases, with 14 bases spanning the gap. The germline V gene has CDR1 MNHEY and CDR2 SMNVEV (reference sequence). CDR3 size: 15 residues. CDR3 residues: CASKWGKATNEKLFF. CDR3 coding DNA: TGTGCCAGCAAATGGGGGAAAGCCACTAATGAAAAACTGTTTTTT.

V usage is TRBV27 and J usage is TRBJ1-1; perhaps TRBD1 as D (5 bases). The V end lost 0 bases, the J end lost 7 bases, and 12 bases lay between the germline ends. The length of the CDR3 is 14 residues. CDR1 MNHEY and CDR2 SMNVEV come from the germline V gene (reference sequence). The CDR3 region is CASSLSMDTFEAFF. The CDR3 DNA is TGTGCCAGCAGTTTATCGATGGACACCTTTGAAGCTTTCTTT.

The CDR3 coding sequence is TGTGCCAGCAGCCCTACTGATATGGACAACACTGAAGCTTTCTTT. It encodes CASSPTDMDNTEAFF. The rearrangement uses TRBV11-1 and TRBJ1-1; unclear D gene. CDR3 length equals 15 residues. Trimming removed 5 bases at V and 2 bases at J, with 15 bases between. Germline-derived CDR1 and CDR2 are SGHAT and FQDESV (reference sequence).

The V and J genes are TRBV28 and TRBJ1-5; no reliable D call. V shed 5 bases and J shed 6 bases, with 8 bases lying between them. CDR1 and CDR2 from the germline V gene are MDHEN and SYDVKM. This CDR3 has 12 residues. The CDR3 here is CASSSMSQPQHF. The DNA for the CDR3 is TGTGCCAGCAGTAGTATGAGTCAGCCCCAGCATTTT.

This rearrangement joins TRBV28 to TRBJ2-7; D is ambiguous. CDR1 and CDR2 (germline): MDHEN, SYDVKM. The CDR3 has 11 amino acids. The V end lost 6 bases, the J end lost 7 bases, and 10 bases lay between the germline ends. Here the CDR3 reads CASSPRREQYF. DNA for the CDR3: TGTGCCAGCAGCCCTCGGCGGGAGCAGTACTTC.

The rearrangement links TRBV7-2 to TRBJ1-6; the match to TRBD1 covers 9 bases. This CDR3 has 15 amino acids. Germline values: CDR1 SGHTA, CDR2 FQGNSA. V shed 0 bases, J shed 9 bases, and the junction held 3 bases outside the gene matches. CDR3 amino acids: CASSLATGGGSPLHF. The CDR3 bases are TGTGCCAGCAGCTTAGCGACAGGGGGAGGTTCACCCCTCCACTTT.

The J gene is TRBJ1-1, the V gene TRBV7-3; D is uncertain. Germline V gives CDR1 SGHTA, CDR2 FQGTGA. Trimming stripped 5 bases from V and 1 base from J, with 8 bases between. CDR3 size: 13 residues. The CDR3 loop reads CASSRGENTEAFF. CDR3 DNA: TGTGCCAGCAGCCGCGGGGAGAACACTGAAGCTTTCTTT.

V and J are TRBV9 and TRBJ1-2; a weak D match, TRBD1 (5 bases). V was cut by 0 bases and J by 1 base, with 7 bases left in between. In germline, CDR1 is SGDLS, CDR2 YYNGEE. The CDR3 has 14 residues. CDR3 protein: CASSVADSNYGYTF. CDR3 DNA sequence: TGTGCCAGCAGCGTAGCTGACAGTAACTATGGCTACACCTTC. Complete variable domain (other parts from reference TRBV9 and TRBJ1-2): DSGVTQTPKHLITATGQRVTLRCSPRSGDLSVYWYQQSLDQGLQFLIQYYNGEERAKGNILERFSAQQFPDLHSELNLSSLELGDSALYFCASSVADSNYGYTFGSGTRLTVV.

This rearrangement joins TRBV2 to TRBJ2-1; 7 bases match TRBD1. Germline V gives CDR1 SNHLY, CDR2 FYNNEI. The CDR3 loop spans 13 amino acids. V lost 6 bases and J lost 7; bases outside the gene matches: 6. The CDR3: CASRWDSSNEQFF. Here the CDR3 DNA reads TGTGCCAGCAGATGGGACAGTTCAAATGAGCAGTTCTTC.

The J gene is TRBJ2-3, the V gene TRBV12-3 or TRBV12-4; D remains ambiguous. This CDR3 region has 12 residues. Trimming stripped 3 bases from V and 5 bases from J, with 6 bases between. The CDR3 loop is CASSFGRDTQYF. The DNA for the CDR3 is TGTGCCAGCAGTTTTGGAAGAGATACGCAGTATTTT.

The J gene is TRBJ1-5, the V gene TRBV7-8; a possible D gene is TRBD1 (6 bases). Germline V gene lookup returns CDR1 SGHVS and CDR2 FQNEAQ. V lost 4 bases and J 1 base, leaving 11 bases between the germline ends. The CDR3 runs to 15 residues. Written as DNA, the CDR3 is TGTGCCAGCAGCTCGGACAGTTGGAGCAATCAGCCCCAGCATTTT. It specifies CASSSDSWSNQPQHF.

The chain is built from TRBV5-1 and TRBJ2-7, with D perhaps TRBD1 (6 bases). The CDR3 is made up of 15 amino acids. Germline CDR1 is SGHRS and CDR2 is YFSETQ. V was trimmed by 2 bases and J by 6 bases, leaving 18 bases between them. The CDR3, as DNA: TGCGCCAGCAGCTTAACCTCCGACAGGCCGGTCGAGCAGTACTTC. Translating gives CASSLTSDRPVEQYF.